The source of this T cell receptor (beta chain) is a study of spatial heterogeneity in lung cancer. Study details: The donor group consisted of over 55 patients who had untreated, early-stage non-small cell lung cancer. Alpha-chain sequences were consistently detected less often than beta-chain sequences. An average of more than ten raw reads was observed per unique TCR and UMI combination.

TCRdb fed the 5' RACE reads into MiXCR, producing one record per CDR3 protein. The repertoire consists of fewer than 60,000 distinct CDR3 sequences, with roughly 7.4% occurring once and the leading ten covering roughly 37%. The CDR3 is 18 amino acids. Germline-derived CDR1 and CDR2 are DFQATT and SNEGSKA (reference sequence). Unmatched junction bases numbered 6, after V lost 3 bases and J lost 0 bases. Specified time point: blood at routine non-recurrence follow-up after resection. The study sequenced unsorted whole RNA from tumor, nontumor lung or frozen PBMC. The sample holds a few counts of this clonotype.

The TCR was taken from a female donor with early-stage non-small cell lung cancer. The sample consisted of PBMCs, taken at follow-up. The rearrangement joins TRBV20-1 to TRBJ2-6; TRBD1 aligns across 12 bases. The CDR3 loop reads CSASLRGQGASGANVLTF. In nucleotides, the CDR3 is TGCAGTGCTAGTCTTCGGGGACAGGGGGCCTCTGGGGCCAACGTCCTGACTTTC.